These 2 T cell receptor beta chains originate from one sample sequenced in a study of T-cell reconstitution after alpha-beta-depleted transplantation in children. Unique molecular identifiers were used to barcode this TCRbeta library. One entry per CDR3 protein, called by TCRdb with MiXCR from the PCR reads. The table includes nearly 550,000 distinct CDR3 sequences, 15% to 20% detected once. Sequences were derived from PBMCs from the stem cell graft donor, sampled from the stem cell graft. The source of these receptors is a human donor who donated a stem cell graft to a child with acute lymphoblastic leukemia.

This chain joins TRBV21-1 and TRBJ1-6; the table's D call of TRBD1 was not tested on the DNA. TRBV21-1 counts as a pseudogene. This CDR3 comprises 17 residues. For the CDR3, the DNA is TGTGCCAGCAGCAAACGCCGGGACACCTTCTACAATTCACCCCTCCACTTT. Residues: CASSKRRDTFYNSPLHF.

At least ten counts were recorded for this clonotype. The CDR3 loop reads CASSELAPSTDTQYF. CDR3 DNA sequence: TGTGCCAGCAGTGAACTAGCCCCTAGCACAGATACGCAGTATTTT. This chain joins TRBV12-3 or TRBV12-4 and TRBJ2-3, with a weak D call TRBD2 (6 bases). Trimming pared 5 bases from V and 0 bases from J, leaving 12 bases between. This CDR3 contains 15 residues.